These 32 T cell receptor beta chains share one sample of origin, sequenced in a study of CD8+CD57+ T cells in acquired aplastic anemia. Genomic DNA acted as the template from which TCR beta VDJ combination and CDR3 sequence profiling were carried out. MiXCR, applied by TCRdb to the reads, yields one record per CDR3 protein. Of some 45,000 distinct CDR3 sequences in the sample, around 67% were seen once. Source material: sorted CD4+, CD8+, or CD8+CD57+ T cells (not recorded which) from PBMCs. All receptors come from a human donor in good health, serving as a control.

This chain links TRBV29-1 with TRBJ2-7, with D possibly TRBD2 on 6 matching bases. The CDR3 runs 13 residues. In germline, CDR1 is SQVTM, CDR2 ANQGSEA. The V end lost 3 bases, the J end lost 4 bases, and 13 bases lay between the germline ends. The CDR3 DNA sequence: TGCAGCGTTGAGGCGGGGACTCCTTACGAGCAGTACTTC. Protein product: CSVEAGTPYEQYF.

The rearrangement joins TRBV10-3 to TRBJ2-7; D unresolved. Trimming cost V 2 bases and J 3 bases, with 2 bases left between them. Germline V gene data show CDR1 as ENHRY and CDR2 as SYGVKD. The CDR3 consists of 11 residues. As DNA, the CDR3 is TGTGCCATCAGTGAGGGCTACGAGCAGTACTTC. Amino acids: CAISEGYEQYF.

This clonotype was detected many times. The genes are TRBV6-1 and TRBJ2-7, with 10 bases that match TRBD1. This CDR3 is built from 16 residues. The ends lost 2 bases at V and 1 base at J; junction bases unmatched: 5. CDR1 MNHNS and CDR2 SASEGT come from the germline V gene. CDR3 DNA: TGTGCCAGCAGTGAAATCCCGGGACAGGGGTCCTACGAGCAGTACTTC. Its translation is CASSEIPGQGSYEQYF.

The chain carries TRBV29-1 and TRBJ2-7, with 9 bases lining up with TRBD1. The ends lost 8 bases at V and 2 bases at J; junction bases unmatched: 7. The CDR3 runs 13 residues. Looked up from germline, CDR1 is SQVTM and CDR2 is ANQGSEA. CDR3 in DNA: TGCAGCTCCCTCGACAGGGGGGCCTACGAGCAGTACTTC. The encoded protein is CSSLDRGAYEQYF.

This clonotype was recorded many times. The chain carries TRBV11-3 and TRBJ2-7, with D hard to call. Germline loops: CDR1 SGHNT, CDR2 YENEEA. CDR3 size: 12 residues. V was shortened by 1 base and J by 5 bases, with 6 bases between the two germline ends. This CDR3 reads CASSLVPDEQYF. The CDR3 DNA follows: TGTGCCAGCAGCTTAGTGCCCGACGAGCAGTACTTC.

This clonotype was seen many times. The chain recombines TRBV28 with TRBJ2-7, with 7 bases fitting TRBD1. There are 14 residues in the CDR3. Germline V gene lookup returns CDR1 MDHEN and CDR2 SYDVKM. V shed 5 bases and J 1 base; nucleotides not matched to a gene: 5. The CDR3 region is CASSEPGQSYEQYF. DNA of the CDR3: TGTGCCAGCAGTGAGCCGGGACAGTCCTACGAGCAGTACTTC.

This clonotype was seen a few times. The CDR3 reads CASSLGFVTSGGPRGTDTQYF. The CDR3 nucleotides are TGTGCCAGCAGTTTAGGATTCGTGACTAGCGGGGGTCCTCGGGGGACAGATACGCAGTATTTT. The J gene is TRBJ2-3, the V gene TRBV12-3 or TRBV12-4, with 12 nucleotides matching TRBD2. Trimming at V came to 1 base and at J to 3 bases, leaving 17 bases not matched to a gene. The CDR3 consists of 21 residues.

This clonotype was counted many times. The chain combines TRBV7-2 with TRBJ2-3, with a tentative D call TRBD2 (5 bases). The CDR3 is made up of 17 amino acids. The V end lost 5 bases, the J end lost 2 bases, and 20 bases lay between the germline ends. The germline gives CDR1 SGHTA, CDR2 FQGNSA. CDR3 coding DNA: TGTGCCAGCAGCCCCACCGGACTTACAAGTTTCACAGATACGCAGTATTTT. Protein product: CASSPTGLTSFTDTQYF.

This rearrangement joins TRBV11-2 to TRBJ1-4; D gene uncertain. The germline CDR1 and CDR2 sequences are SGHAT and FQNNGV. This CDR3 spans 12 amino acids. V lost 5 bases, J lost 7 bases, and 8 bases lay in between. The CDR3 spells CASSLRGEKLFF. The CDR3 DNA follows: TGTGCCAGCAGCCTACGGGGTGAAAAACTGTTTTTT. Using reference TRBV11-2 and TRBJ1-4 for the parts outside the CDR3, the full variable domain is EAGVAQSPRYKIIEKRQSVAFWCNPISGHATLYWYQQILGQGPKLLIQFQNNGVVDDSQLPKDRFSAERLKGVDSTLKIQPAKLEDSAVYLCASSLRGEKLFFGSGTQLSVL.

The rearrangement joins TRBV29-1 to TRBJ1-6; D is perhaps TRBD1 (5 bases). This CDR3 has 10 residues. The V gene's germline CDR1 is SQVTM and CDR2 ANQGSEA. CDR3 region: CTTGGSPLHF. As DNA, the CDR3 is TGCACCACCGGGGGTTCACCCCTCCACTTT.

The chain combines TRBV2 with TRBJ2-7, with D possibly being TRBD2 (5 bases). Germline CDR1 reads SNHLY; CDR2 reads FYNNEI. CDR3 length: 13 residues. The ends were cut back, 5 bases at V and 2 bases at J, with 10 bases in the middle. In DNA, the CDR3 is TGTGCCAGCAGTTTGTCCGGGACCTACGAGCAGTACTTC. Protein sequence: CASSLSGTYEQYF.

Note on this clonotype: A much larger clone is a single base away; this may be a read error. The chain has TRBV5-1 and TRBJ2-1; TRBD2 aligns across 15 bases. This CDR3 is 17 amino acids long. The germline V gene has CDR1 SGHRS and CDR2 YFSETQ. CDR3 region: CASSLGGTSGGQGEQSF. CDR3 nucleotides: TGCGCCAGCAGCTTGGGTGGGACTAGCGGGGGGCAAGGTGAGCAGTCCTTC.

V usage is TRBV19 and J usage is TRBJ1-2; D is ambiguous. Germline lookup yields CDR1 LNHDA and CDR2 SQIVND (reference sequence). This CDR3 is built from 12 residues. The V and J ends lost 3 bases and 5 bases respectively, with 7 bases between them. CDR3 residues: CASSISVYGYTF. The CDR3 nucleotides are TGTGCCAGTAGTATCTCCGTATATGGCTACACCTTC.

This clonotype was seen more than once but under ten times. The gene calls are TRBV10-3 and TRBJ2-2, with D unresolved. Trimming removed 8 bases at V and 1 base at J, with 11 bases between. In germline, CDR1 is ENHRY, CDR2 SYGVKD. CDR3 length: 14 residues. CDR3 bases: TGTGCCATCGCGGCCCAGAGGAACACCGGGGAGCTGTTTTTT. This gives the protein CAIAAQRNTGELFF.

This clonotype was seen a few times. One end of the junction does not line up with germline, which may come from a read error. CDR3 coding DNA: TGTGTCAGTAGTAATTCCCTGTACACTGAAGCTTTCTTT. Translation: CVSSNSLYTEAFF. The V and J genes are TRBV19 and TRBJ1-1; D call uncertain. This CDR3 comprises 13 residues. Germline CDR1 and CDR2: LNHDA and SQIVND (reference sequence).

The chain recombines TRBV10-3 with TRBJ2-3; D may be TRBD2 (7 bases). The length of the CDR3 is 14 residues. V shed 3 bases and J shed 7 bases, with 14 bases lying between them. Germline assignment: CDR1 ENHRY and CDR2 SYGVKD. In DNA, the CDR3 is TGTGCCATCAGTGAAATCGGGGGGACAAATACGCAGTATTTT. Translating it yields CAISEIGGTNTQYF.

This clonotype was counted once. V gene TRBV29-1 combines with J gene TRBJ2-7; D gene uncertain. Germline CDR1 is SQVTM and CDR2 is ANQGSEA. The CDR3 covers 14 residues. Deletions cut 5 bases from V and 7 bases from J, with 21 bases between. As DNA, the CDR3 is TGCAGCGTTCGGAAAACCGGCCCGGCGGAGGAGCAGTACTTC. The encoded protein is CSVRKTGPAEEQYF.

The chain combines TRBV19 with TRBJ1-2; D is perhaps TRBD1 (6 bases). V was cut by 8 bases and J by 6 bases, with 16 bases left in between. The CDR3 extends over 13 amino acids. Germline CDR1 LNHDA, CDR2 SQIVND (reference sequence). CDR3 loop: CASFRRGRDGYTF. As DNA, the CDR3 is TGTGCCAGTTTTCGGCGGGGGCGCGATGGCTACACCTTC.

The V and J genes are TRBV7-3 and TRBJ2-5; D is perhaps TRBD1 or TRBD2 (6 bases each). Looked up from germline, CDR1 is SGHTA and CDR2 is FQGTGA. This CDR3 spans 15 amino acids. V lost 2 bases, J lost 5 bases, and 15 bases lay in between. The CDR3 region is CASSLAEGERETQYF. The CDR3 DNA follows: TGTGCCAGCAGCTTAGCGGAGGGGGAGAGGGAGACCCAGTACTTC.

This clonotype was seen a single time. One junction end does not reproduce the germline sequence, and a read error may be involved. The J gene is TRBJ2-6, the V gene TRBV29-1, with TRBD1 identical over 7 bases. This CDR3 spans 17 amino acids. The germline V gene has CDR1 SQVTM and CDR2 ANQGSEA. This chain's CDR3 is CSVEVGLGGPGANVLTF. CDR3 coding DNA: TGCAGCGTTGAAGTCGGGTTAGGGGGCCCTGGGGCCAACGTTCTGACTTTC.

The genes are TRBV5-1 and TRBJ1-1; the D is unclear. V dropped 3 bases and J dropped 1 base, with 4 bases sitting between them. From germline, CDR1 is SGHRS and CDR2 YFSETQ. The CDR3 loop spans 12 amino acids. CDR3 DNA: TGCGCCAGCAGCTCGGCGAACACTGAAGCTTTCTTT. Its translation: CASSSANTEAFF.

This chain links TRBV15 with TRBJ1-2; D is ambiguous. Trimming stripped 0 bases from V and 4 bases from J, with 12 bases between. The germline V gene encodes CDR1 LNHNV and CDR2 YYDKDF (reference sequence). The CDR3 is 15 residues long. In DNA, the CDR3 is TGTGCCACCAGCAGAGACGTTGGAGGATTCTATGGCTACACCTTC. This codes for CATSRDVGGFYGYTF.

This clonotype was counted a single time. This chain links TRBV4-1 with TRBJ1-6; TRBD1 might be the D (6 bases). Per germline, CDR1 MGHRA and CDR2 YSYEKL. With 5 bases removed from V and 6 bases from J, the gap between germline ends came to 11 bases. The CDR3 has 14 residues. DNA for the CDR3: TGCGCCAGCAGCATGCAGGGGCCTAATTCACCCCTCCACTTT. This codes for CASSMQGPNSPLHF.

The J gene is TRBJ1-2, the V gene TRBV29-1, with TRBD1 matching 7 bases. The V gene end was trimmed by 6 bases and the J gene end by 3 bases; junction bases not matched to a gene: 7. The CDR3 runs to 13 residues. The germline CDR1 and CDR2 sequences are SQVTM and ANQGSEA. Here the CDR3 reads CSVHRGPHYGYTF. The CDR3 region has the DNA TGCAGCGTACACAGGGGCCCCCACTATGGCTACACCTTC.

This clonotype was counted between two and nine times. The chain links TRBV7-2 to TRBJ2-7; D call uncertain. The CDR3 sequence is 14 residues long. V shed 0 bases and J shed 0 bases, with 6 bases lying between them. Germline loops: CDR1 SGHTA, CDR2 FQGNSA. The DNA for the CDR3 is TGTGCCAGCAGCTTAGCGTCGAGCTCCTACGAGCAGTACTTC. Residues: CASSLASSSYEQYF.

This clonotype was counted once. This chain uses TRBV19 with TRBJ1-1; a weak D match, TRBD1 (6 bases). Trimming shortened V by 6 bases and J by 4 bases, and 12 bases separated the two germline ends. This CDR3 is 13 amino acids long. From germline, CDR1 is LNHDA and CDR2 SQIVND (reference sequence). The CDR3, as DNA: TGTGCCAGTAGCCAAGAGGGGGGCACTGAAGCTTTCTTT. This translates into CASSQEGGTEAFF.

This chain joins TRBV2 and TRBJ2-1; weak D call: TRBD1 (5 bases). CDR3 size: 13 residues. Germline CDR1 and CDR2: SNHLY and FYNNEI. V lost 8 bases and J lost 5, with 13 bases in between. CDR3: CASGAEGDNEQFF. CDR3 bases: TGTGCCAGCGGGGCAGAAGGGGACAATGAGCAGTTCTTC.

V and J are TRBV20-1 and TRBJ1-2; the match to TRBD1 covers 7 bases. The germline gives CDR1 DFQATT, CDR2 SNEGSKA (reference sequence). CDR3 length equals 11 residues. With 3 bases clipped from V and 6 bases from J, the junction kept 1 base outside the gene matches. CDR3 nucleotide sequence: TGCAGTGCTAGGACAGGGAATGGCTACACCTTC. Protein: CSARTGNGYTF.

This clonotype is medium-sized within its sample. The chain employs TRBV20-1 and TRBJ1-1; D is undetermined. Germline values: CDR1 DFQATT, CDR2 SNEGSKA (reference sequence). The CDR3 extends over 12 amino acids. V lost 1 base and J 7 bases, leaving 10 bases between the germline ends. The CDR3 DNA follows: TGCAGTGCTAGAGTGAACCAGGTTGAAGCTTTCTTT. Translated, it gives CSARVNQVEAFF.

This chain connects TRBV2 to TRBJ2-3; 10 bases agree with TRBD2. Unmatched junction bases numbered 5, after V lost 8 bases and J lost 0 bases. Germline assignment: CDR1 SNHLY and CDR2 FYNNEI. The CDR3 consists of 15 residues. This CDR3 reads CASGASGGSTDTQYF. CDR3 coding DNA: TGTGCCAGCGGCGCTAGCGGGGGAAGCACAGATACGCAGTATTTT.

This clonotype showed up many times. The chain recombines TRBV10-3 with TRBJ1-1; 9 bases are shared with TRBD1. V was clipped by 10 bases and J by 0 bases; unmatched bases: 21. The CDR3 contains 19 residues. The germline V gene encodes CDR1 ENHRY and CDR2 SYGVKD. The CDR3 here is CATDQSQGAPFIMNTEAFF. The CDR3 DNA reads as TGTGCCACCGACCAATCACAGGGGGCGCCTTTTATCATGAACACTGAAGCTTTCTTT.

This chain uses TRBV27 with TRBJ1-2, with D possibly TRBD1 on 6 matching bases. The germline V and J ends were trimmed by 6 bases and 8 bases, with 19 bases remaining between them. CDR3 length equals 14 residues. The germline gives CDR1 MNHEY, CDR2 SMNVEV (reference sequence). The CDR3 DNA is TGTGCCAGCAGAATGCGGGGGGGCCGAGGGGGCTACACCTTC. Protein sequence: CASRMRGGRGGYTF.